This T cell receptor beta chain was identified in a study of human T cells and chemical hapten exposure listed by TCRdb under 2021. About the study as a whole: For sensitization, 2% DPC in acetone was applied to a 2 cm by 2 cm area of upper inner arm skin. Blood for TCR sequencing was provided by twenty-nine alopecia patients at one to four time points (pre-sensitization, 2, 6 and 24 weeks). Libraries were pooled for sequencing, and per-sample TCR yields varied mainly because of small differences in library volumes within the pool. Weekly therapeutic DPC doses were additionally applied to the scalp of patients throughout the roughly 23-week study period. The study tracked peripheral blood TCR repertoire changes in vivo during primary and secondary sensitization to the hapten diphenylcyclopropenone (DPC) in alopecia patients. Patch testing was done on the upper back using Finn chambers containing 0.01% DPC, and results were scored after 6 days according to International Contact Dermatitis Research Group standards. Patient blood was sampled pre-sensitization (week 0) and at 2, 6 and about 24 weeks after DPC sensitization. The mostly female patient cohort included alopecia areata with under or over 50% scalp involvement, alopecia totalis and alopecia universalis. Summary of the overall study and its limitations: No change with DPC sensitization was found in the number of TCRs above 1 in 1000 frequency, and no evidence of global repertoire structure alterations was found. Repeated subsampling changed both the strength of the expansion versus patch-test correlation and the threshold at which that correlation became significant. Patch test score was positively correlated with the number of PT1 expanded TCRs, with significance at thresholds 8, 16 and 32 but not at 4. Because every patient had alopecia, a presumed autoimmune disease, the patients' immune response might differ from that of healthy individuals. Expanded TCRs formed significantly more large CDR3 similarity clusters than pre-sensitization or healthy control sets, consistent with antigen-driven responses.

The receptor library was made with RACE. The sequencer listed for this sample is NextSeq 500. During library preparation, unique molecular identifiers were attached to individual cDNA molecules so that TCRs could be counted in a quantitative, reproducible way. Each blood RNA sample was used to sequence both TCR alpha and TCR beta chains. For the original study's pipeline: A median of roughly 99,000 TCRs per sample was observed, with a range of about 23,224 to 690,600. V, J and CDR3 annotation of the TCR reads was carried out using the Decombinator software suite. For the PS versus PT1 abundance plots, all samples were subsampled to the same number of TCRs (28,000). Expanded TCRs were defined as absent before sensitization and observed at least eight times at the 2-week time point. TCRdb reprocessing: public reads trimmed at Q25 with fastp, clones called with MiXCR, in-frame beta chains kept. Rows with one shared CDR3 protein collapse into an entry with the most common genes and DNA. The V and J calls reflect TCRdb's pipeline rather than the authors' work. The sample has about 64,000 distinct CDR3 sequences on record, approximately 10% of them singletons. The top ten constitute about 2.3% of the sample.

Comment on this clonotype: This receptor's antigen is unknown. No base-level quality is on record; no much larger clone is a single base apart.

Based on the germline V gene, the CDR1 and CDR2 sequences are MNHNS and SASEGT. V trim: 6 bases; J trim: 8 bases; unmatched bases: 4. The CDR3 numbers 14 residues from cysteine through phenylalanine. Only CDR3 DNA is held: 42 bases, read in frame from base 1. What this sample's time point label stands for: patch test 3, about 24 weeks after DPC sensitization. What the treatment or condition label conveys for this sample: therapeutic diphenylcyclopropenone sensitization with weekly scalp DPC. At every patch-test visit, the blood draw took place before the patch test was put on. To be eligible, patients had to be aged 18 to 70, diagnosed with alopecia and judged suitable for DPC therapy, while pregnant patients were excluded. Total RNA was extracted from unfractionated whole blood collected in Tempus Blood RNA tubes.

This TCR derives from a woman aged 30 to 39 with alopecia areata. Some clones in this sample may be carry-over from other donors' samples. The source material was whole blood, sampled in connection with sensitization to the hapten diphenylcyclopropenone (DPC). The sequence is built from TRBV6-1 and TRBJ1-6, and 10 junctional nucleotides match TRBD1. This receptor has the CDR3 CASRRQGADSPLHF. The nucleotides read TGTGCCAGCAGAAGACAGGGGGCAGATTCACCCCTCCACTTT.